These 16 T cell receptor beta chains were sequenced from one sample in a study of blood T cell repertoires in COVID-19. TCRdb's table, derived via immunoSEQ multiplex PCR, lists solely in-frame clones and lacks some. Among roughly 87,000 clones listed, 86% were seen once. The sequencing sample was made of peripheral blood. These TCRs come from a man aged 50 to 60 with active COVID-19.

The genes are TRBV6-5 and TRBJ2-7; perhaps TRBD2 as D (6 bases). The CDR3 covers 15 residues. Germline V gene data show CDR1 as MNHEY and CDR2 as SVGAGI. V was shortened by 5 bases and J by 5 bases, with 19 bases between the two germline ends. In nucleotides, the CDR3 is TGTGCCAGCAGTCTCGCCGCGGGGAAGCTCGACGAGCAGTACTTC. This codes for CASSLAAGKLDEQYF.

V gene TRBV6-5 combines with J gene TRBJ1-1; D unresolved. From germline, CDR1 is MNHEY and CDR2 SVGAGI. With 6 bases removed from V and 5 bases from J, the gap between germline ends came to 7 bases. The CDR3 covers 11 residues. The CDR3 here is CASSRRTEAFF. CDR3 coding DNA: TGTGCCAGCAGCCGGCGGACTGAAGCTTTCTTT.

This chain connects TRBV11-2 to TRBJ1-2; D possibly corresponds to TRBD1 (6 bases). Trimming removed 2 bases from V and 4 bases from J, with 17 bases in between. The CDR3 covers 16 residues. Germline CDR1 reads SGHAT; CDR2 reads FQNNGV. CDR3: CASSLHTGNRGYGYTF. The CDR3 DNA reads TGTGCCAGCAGCTTACATACAGGGAATAGGGGCTATGGCTACACCTTC. Filled out from reference TRBV11-2 and TRBJ1-2, the complete variable domain reads EAGVAQSPRYKIIEKRQSVAFWCNPISGHATLYWYQQILGQGPKLLIQFQNNGVVDDSQLPKDRFSAERLKGVDSTLKIQPAKLEDSAVYLCASSLHTGNRGYGYTFGSGTRLTVV.

This rearrangement joins TRBV11-2 to TRBJ2-7, with TRBD1 matching 8 bases. In germline, CDR1 is SGHAT, CDR2 FQNNGV. This CDR3 has 13 amino acids. J was trimmed by 3 bases and V by 4 bases; bases with no gene match: 2. The CDR3 nucleotides read TGTGCCAGCAGCTCGGACAGGGTCTACGAGCAGTACTTC. Its protein is CASSSDRVYEQYF.

The V call is TRBV9, the J call TRBJ2-7; 7 bases match TRBD1. The germline V gene has CDR1 SGDLS and CDR2 YYNGEE. After removal of 3 bases from V and 1 base from J, the junction contained 4 bases not matched to a gene. There are 14 residues in the CDR3. The CDR3 is CASSGWDSSYEQYF. The CDR3 DNA follows: TGTGCCAGCAGCGGATGGGACAGTTCCTACGAGCAGTACTTC.

This clone was picked up one time. This chain links TRBV18 with TRBJ1-2; 8 bases agree with TRBD1. The CDR3 totals 14 residues. Germline CDR1 KGHSH, CDR2 LQKENI. J was trimmed by 8 bases and V by 6 bases; bases with no gene match: 11. The DNA of the CDR3 is TGTGCCAGCTCCCCCACGACAGGGGCGGAGGGCTACACCTTC. This gives the protein CASSPTTGAEGYTF.

Of note for this clone: The same CDR3 arises from other DNA sequences in this sample as well. The chain couples TRBV19 to TRBJ2-1, with D possibly TRBD1 on 6 matching bases. This CDR3 region has 14 residues. Trimming took 2 bases from V and 2 from J, leaving 7 bases between them. The germline V gene has CDR1 LNHDA and CDR2 SQIVND (reference sequence). This CDR3 reads CASSIQGTYNEQFF. The CDR3 DNA reads as TGTGCCAGTAGTATACAGGGGACCTACAATGAGCAGTTCTTC.

The chain has TRBV28 and TRBJ2-1, with 7 positions matching TRBD2. The junction had 22 bases not matched to a gene; V was cut back by 7 bases and J by 10 bases. The CDR3 sequence is 17 residues long. Germline lookup yields CDR1 MDHEN and CDR2 SYDVKM. This CDR3 reads CASTVTRRDYFSIEQFF. The CDR3 DNA sequence: TGTGCCAGCACCGTCACCCGCCGGGACTATTTCAGTATAGAGCAGTTCTTC. The variable domain in full, with the rest retrieved from reference TRBV28 and TRBJ2-1, is DVKVTQSSRYLVKRTGEKVFLECVQDMDHENMFWYRQDPGLGLRLIYFSYDVKMKEKGDIPEGYSVSREKKERFSLILESASTNQTSMYLCASTVTRRDYFSIEQFFGPGTRLTVL.

The chain couples TRBV30 to TRBJ2-3; a possible D gene is TRBD2 (5 bases). This CDR3 has 17 residues. Germline V gene data show CDR1 as GTSNPN and CDR2 as SVGIG (reference sequence). V lost 0 bases, J lost 2 bases, and 18 bases lay in between. The CDR3, as DNA: TGTGCCTGGAGTGTTGGCGGGTATACCCTGATCACAGATACGCAGTATTTT. Translated: CAWSVGGYTLITDTQYF.

The V call is TRBV29-1, the J call TRBJ1-4, with D possibly matching TRBD1 (5 bases). V dropped 4 bases and J dropped 8 bases, with 17 bases sitting between them. This CDR3 region has 14 residues. Germline CDR1 SQVTM, CDR2 ANQGSEA. This CDR3 reads CSVGAGQGGEKLFF. In nucleotides, the CDR3 is TGCAGCGTTGGGGCGGGGCAGGGAGGCGAAAAACTGTTTTTT.

V and J are TRBV7-2 and TRBJ2-1; TRBD2 aligns across 8 bases. Germline V gives CDR1 SGHTA, CDR2 FQGNSA. Losses at the gene ends were 0 bases for V and 8 bases for J; bases not matched to a gene: 12. CDR3 length: 17 residues. The CDR3 loop reads CASSLAYSAGEGDEQFF. CDR3 nucleotide sequence: TGTGCCAGCAGCTTAGCTTATTCAGCGGGAGAGGGTGATGAGCAGTTCTTC.

This clone turned up a few times. This sequence joins TRBV28 and TRBJ2-5, with D perhaps matching TRBD1 (5 bases). The CDR3 is made up of 11 amino acids. Trimming took 4 bases from V and 5 from J, leaving 5 bases between them. The germline V gene has CDR1 MDHEN and CDR2 SYDVKM. The DNA of the CDR3 is TGTGCCAGCAGTTCAGGGGAGACCCAGTACTTC. It is translated as CASSSGETQYF.

The chain uses TRBV28 and TRBJ2-1, with D maybe TRBD1 (5 bases). Trimming pared 5 bases from V and 0 bases from J, leaving 11 bases between. The CDR3 has 15 amino acids. CDR1 is MDHEN and CDR2 is SYDVKM in the germline V gene. The DNA for the CDR3 is TGTGCCAGCAGTGACAGACAGTCCTCCTACAATGAGCAGTTCTTC. It yields the protein CASSDRQSSYNEQFF. Full variable domain (missing parts from reference TRBV28 and TRBJ2-1): DVKVTQSSRYLVKRTGEKVFLECVQDMDHENMFWYRQDPGLGLRLIYFSYDVKMKEKGDIPEGYSVSREKKERFSLILESASTNQTSMYLCASSDRQSSYNEQFFGPGTRLTVL.

This clone was seen more than once but under ten times. This chain links TRBV28 with TRBJ1-5, with D perhaps TRBD1 (5 bases). This CDR3 is 15 amino acids long. Trimming shortened V by 6 bases and J by 0 bases, and 12 bases separated the two germline ends. The V gene's germline CDR1 is MDHEN and CDR2 SYDVKM. In nucleotides, the CDR3 is TGTGCCAGCAGGGCCCAGGGTTATAGCAATCAGCCCCAGCATTTT. This gives the protein CASRAQGYSNQPQHF.

The chain carries TRBV7-9 and TRBJ2-1; 10 nucleotides agree with TRBD1. Per germline, CDR1 SEHNR and CDR2 FQNEAQ (reference sequence). V dropped 1 base and J dropped 10; count of bases not matched to a gene: 10. The CDR3 has 16 amino acids. Here the CDR3 reads CASSLGPGQGLLEQFF. The CDR3 region has the DNA TGTGCCAGCAGCTTAGGACCGGGACAGGGGTTACTAGAGCAGTTCTTC.

The chain links TRBV28 to TRBJ2-7; maybe TRBD1 (6 bases). Trimming removed 10 bases at V and 4 bases at J, with 11 bases between. The CDR3 runs 11 residues. Germline-derived CDR1 and CDR2 are MDHEN and SYDVKM. The CDR3 region is CAIAGAYEQYF. CDR3 in DNA: TGTGCCATCGCAGGGGCTTACGAGCAGTACTTC.